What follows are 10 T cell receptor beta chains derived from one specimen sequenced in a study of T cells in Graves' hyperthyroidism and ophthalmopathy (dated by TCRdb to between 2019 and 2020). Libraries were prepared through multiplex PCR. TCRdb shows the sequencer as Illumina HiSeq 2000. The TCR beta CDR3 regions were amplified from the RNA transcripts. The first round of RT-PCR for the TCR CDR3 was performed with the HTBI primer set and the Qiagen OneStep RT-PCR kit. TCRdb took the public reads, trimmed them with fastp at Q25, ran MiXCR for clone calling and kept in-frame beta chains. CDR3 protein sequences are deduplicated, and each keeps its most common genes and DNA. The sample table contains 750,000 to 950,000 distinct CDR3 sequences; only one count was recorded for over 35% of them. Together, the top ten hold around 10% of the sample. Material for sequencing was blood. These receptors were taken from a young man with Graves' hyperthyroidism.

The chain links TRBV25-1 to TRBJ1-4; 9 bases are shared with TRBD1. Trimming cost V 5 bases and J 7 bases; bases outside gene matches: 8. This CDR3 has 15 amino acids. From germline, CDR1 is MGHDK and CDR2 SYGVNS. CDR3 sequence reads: CASSFRAGQGEKLFF. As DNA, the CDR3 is TGTGCCAGCAGTTTTAGAGCGGGACAGGGTGAAAAACTGTTTTTT. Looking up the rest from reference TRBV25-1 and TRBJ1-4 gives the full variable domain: EADIYQTPRYLVIGTGKKITLECSQTMGHDKMYWYQQDPGMELHLIHYSYGVNSTEKGDLSSESTVSRIRTEHFPLTLESARPSHTSQYLCASSFRAGQGEKLFFGSGTQLSVL.

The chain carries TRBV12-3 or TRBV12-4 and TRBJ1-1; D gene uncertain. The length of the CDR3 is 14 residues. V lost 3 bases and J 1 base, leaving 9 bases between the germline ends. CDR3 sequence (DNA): TGTGCCAGCAGTTTGGTCTCAGAGAACACTGAAGCTTTCTTT. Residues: CASSLVSENTEAFF.

CDR3 amino acids: CASSLLSIDSLGANVLTF. The DNA of the CDR3 is TGTGCCAGCAGTTTATTATCCATCGACTCGTTAGGGGCCAACGTCCTGACTTTC. The gene calls are TRBV12-3 or TRBV12-4 and TRBJ2-6; no firm D call. The CDR3 covers 18 residues. V shed 2 bases and J shed 4 bases, with 18 bases lying between them.

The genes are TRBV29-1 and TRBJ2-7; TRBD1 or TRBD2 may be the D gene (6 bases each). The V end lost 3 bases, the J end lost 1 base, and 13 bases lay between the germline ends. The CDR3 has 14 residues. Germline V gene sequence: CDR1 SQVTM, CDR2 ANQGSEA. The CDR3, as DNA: TGCAGCGTTGAGAGGGGGGCAGGGTCCTACGAGCAGTACTTC. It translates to CSVERGAGSYEQYF.

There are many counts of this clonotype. CDR3 nucleotides: TGTGCCAGCAGCCCAGGGGTCCACGAGCAGTACTTC. This encodes CASSPGVHEQYF. The rearrangement joins TRBV12-3 or TRBV12-4 to TRBJ2-7; D is perhaps TRBD1 (6 bases). Trimming left V 6 bases short and J 5 bases short, with 11 bases between. This CDR3 contains 12 residues.

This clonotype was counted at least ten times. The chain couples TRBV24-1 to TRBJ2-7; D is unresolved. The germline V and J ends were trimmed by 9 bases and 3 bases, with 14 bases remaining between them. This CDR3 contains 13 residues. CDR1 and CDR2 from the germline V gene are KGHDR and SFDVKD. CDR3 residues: CATSVRRFYEQYF. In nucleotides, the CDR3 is TGTGCCACCTCGGTCAGACGGTTCTACGAGCAGTACTTC.

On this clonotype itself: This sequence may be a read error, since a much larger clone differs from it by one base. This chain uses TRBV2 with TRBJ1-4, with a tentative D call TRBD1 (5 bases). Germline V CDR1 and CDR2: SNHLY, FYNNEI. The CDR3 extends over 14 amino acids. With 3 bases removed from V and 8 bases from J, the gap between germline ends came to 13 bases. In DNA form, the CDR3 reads TGTGCCAGCAGTGAGGGACGGGGTTCGGAAAAACTGTTTTTT. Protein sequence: CASSEGRGSEKLFF.

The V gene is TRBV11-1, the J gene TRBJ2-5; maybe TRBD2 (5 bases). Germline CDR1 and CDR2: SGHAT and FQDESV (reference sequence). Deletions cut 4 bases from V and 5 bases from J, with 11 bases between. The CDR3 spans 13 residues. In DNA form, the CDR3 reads TGTGCCAGCAGCTCCCCCGGGGTGGAGACCCAGTACTTC. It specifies CASSSPGVETQYF.

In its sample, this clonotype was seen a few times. CDR3 DNA sequence: TGCAGTGGGGGCCGGGTAGGTGCGGGAAATACCTACGAGCAGTACTTC. It yields the protein CSGGRVGAGNTYEQYF. The rearrangement links TRBV20-1 to TRBJ2-7; D perhaps matches TRBD2 (6 bases). The germline V gene encodes CDR1 DFQATT and CDR2 SNEGSKA (reference sequence). This CDR3 contains 16 residues. V lost 7 bases to trimming and J lost 2 bases, with 24 bases between them.

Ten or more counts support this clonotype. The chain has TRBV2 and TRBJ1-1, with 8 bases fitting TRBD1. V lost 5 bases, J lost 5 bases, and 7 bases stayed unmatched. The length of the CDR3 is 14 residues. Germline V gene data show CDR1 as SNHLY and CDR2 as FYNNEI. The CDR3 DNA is TGTGCCAGCAGTCCCAGACAGGGGAGGACTGAAGCTTTCTTT. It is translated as CASSPRQGRTEAFF.